Sequencing of this T cell receptor (beta chain) was carried out in a study of blood T cell repertoires in COVID-19 (dated by TCRdb to the early 2020s). Regarding the study in general: The collaborator samples originated in the United States, Italy and Spain and spanned the acute and convalescent phases of COVID-19. The prospective study material was composed of cDNA or gDNA derived from T cells, B-cell-depleted T cells, or PBMCs. Subjects who had been exposed to COVID-19, were actively infected with it, or had recovered from it provided the deeply sampled blood TCRbeta repertoires that made up the dataset. The repertoires were made available in a free public database intended to serve as a resource for research on the immune response to SARS-CoV-2. The samples were drawn from two sources: the first 160 participants of the ongoing ImmuneRACE study, and over 1,000 subjects contributed by 6 global collaborators. The sample metadata nearly always contained a de-identified subject ID, COVID-19 status, age in years and sex. HLA class I and class II types, where available, came from metadata supplied by the sample provider rather than from assay-based typing. The research as a whole found: Clinical and demographic metadata were provided uncurated, with the amount varying by source and participant.

TCRbeta CDR3 regions were amplified from genomic DNA by means of the immunoSEQ Assay, a bias-controlled multiplex PCR. The paper's processing steps were these. Within the assay, amplification of reference gene primers was used to estimate how many nucleated cells each sample contained. To quantify the absolute abundance of each unique TCRbeta CDR3 rearrangement, sequence reads were collapsed and filtered. For each sample, productive Simpson clonality was calculated by taking the square root of Simpson's diversity index across productive rearrangements. Sourced from immuneACCESS, this table was stored by TCRdb with only in-frame sequences that have V and J called. A share of the clones is absent; for the studies checked, an unresolved V gene accounts for under half, and the remainder has no known explanation. That table is the source of V, J and clone size, and D and trimming were worked out from the DNA. The sample records approximately 75,000 clones, around four fifths of which are singletons. Clones ranked in the top ten supply about 18% of the sample.

About this clone: Its antigen is unknown. Per-base qualities were not stored, and no clone one base away is much larger.

Whole blood was collected in K2EDTA tubes by collaborating institutions according to the institutions' own protocols. Collaborator samples were shipped for TCRbeta analysis as frozen whole blood, isolated PBMCs, or DNA extracted from either sample type. The sequence was collected from an elderly woman with acute or convalescent COVID-19. Specimen: peripheral blood.

CDR3 protein: CASSLAGGADEQFF. The DNA sequence follows: TGTGCCAGCAGTTTAGCGGGGGGAGCCGATGAGCAGTTCTTC. The chain couples TRBV6-5 to TRBJ2-1; 10 of the junction bases match TRBD2. Including the terminal cysteine and phenylalanine, the CDR3 comprises 14 residues. Only the CDR3 DNA stays, 42 bases, in frame from base 1. According to the germline V gene, CDR1 reads MNHEY and CDR2 reads SVGAGI. Germline trimming amounts to 4 bases on V and 8 bases on J, with 5 as the count of junction bases outside the gene matches.